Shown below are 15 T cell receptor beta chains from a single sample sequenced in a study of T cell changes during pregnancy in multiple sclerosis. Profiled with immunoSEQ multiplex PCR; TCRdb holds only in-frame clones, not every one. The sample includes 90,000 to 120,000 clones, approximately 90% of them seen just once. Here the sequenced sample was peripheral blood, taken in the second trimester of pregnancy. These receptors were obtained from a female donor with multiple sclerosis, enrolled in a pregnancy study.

For the CDR3, the DNA is TGTGCCAGCAGCCCCGACAGCTCCGAAGCTTTCTTT. This codes for CASSPDSSEAFF. The chain has TRBV7-8 and TRBJ1-1, with D maybe TRBD1 (5 bases). The germline V gene has CDR1 SGHVS and CDR2 FQNEAQ. Trimming left V 5 bases short and J 8 bases short, with 12 bases between. There are 12 residues in the CDR3.

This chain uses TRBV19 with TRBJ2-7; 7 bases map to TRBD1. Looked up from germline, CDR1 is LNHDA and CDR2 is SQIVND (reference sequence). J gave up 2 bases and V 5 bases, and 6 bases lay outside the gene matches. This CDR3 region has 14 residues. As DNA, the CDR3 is TGTGCCAGTAGTGTGACAGGGCTAACCTACGAGCAGTACTTC. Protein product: CASSVTGLTYEQYF.

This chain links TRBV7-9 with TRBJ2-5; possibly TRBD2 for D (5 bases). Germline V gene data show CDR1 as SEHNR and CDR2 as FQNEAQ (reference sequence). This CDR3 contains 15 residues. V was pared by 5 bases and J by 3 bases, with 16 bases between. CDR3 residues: CASSVGRTQKETQYF. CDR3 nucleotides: TGTGCCAGCAGCGTAGGGCGGACTCAGAAAGAGACCCAGTACTTC.

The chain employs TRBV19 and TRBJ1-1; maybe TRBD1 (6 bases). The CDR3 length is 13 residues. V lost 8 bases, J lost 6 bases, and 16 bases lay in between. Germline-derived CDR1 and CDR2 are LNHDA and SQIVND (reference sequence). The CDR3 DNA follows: TGTGCCAGTGGCCTCAAGGGGGGGGCTGAAGCTTTCTTT. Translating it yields CASGLKGGAEAFF.

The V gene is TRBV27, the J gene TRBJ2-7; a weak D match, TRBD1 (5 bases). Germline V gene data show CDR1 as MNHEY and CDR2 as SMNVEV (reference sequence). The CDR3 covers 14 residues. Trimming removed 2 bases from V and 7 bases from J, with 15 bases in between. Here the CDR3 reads CASSLVAGPREQYF. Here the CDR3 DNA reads TGTGCCAGCAGTTTAGTTGCAGGGCCACGAGAGCAGTACTTC.

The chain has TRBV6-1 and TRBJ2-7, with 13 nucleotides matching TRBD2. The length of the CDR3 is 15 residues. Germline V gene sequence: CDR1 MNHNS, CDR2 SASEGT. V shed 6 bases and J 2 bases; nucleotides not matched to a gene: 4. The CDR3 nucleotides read TGTGCCAGCAGCGCTACTAGCGGGGGGGCCTACGAGCAGTACTTC. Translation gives CASSATSGGAYEQYF.

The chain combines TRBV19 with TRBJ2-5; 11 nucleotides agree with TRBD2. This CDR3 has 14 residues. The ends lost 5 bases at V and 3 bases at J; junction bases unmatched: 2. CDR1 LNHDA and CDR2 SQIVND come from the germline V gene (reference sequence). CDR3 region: CASSLTSGKETQYF. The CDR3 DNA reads TGTGCCAGTAGTTTGACTAGCGGGAAAGAGACCCAGTACTTC.

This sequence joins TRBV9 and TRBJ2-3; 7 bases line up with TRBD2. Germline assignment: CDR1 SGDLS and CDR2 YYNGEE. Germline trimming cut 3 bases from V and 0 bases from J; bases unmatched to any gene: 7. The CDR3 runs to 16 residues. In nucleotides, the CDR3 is TGTGCCAGCAGCGCAGTACCTAGCGGAAGCACAGATACGCAGTATTTT. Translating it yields CASSAVPSGSTDTQYF.

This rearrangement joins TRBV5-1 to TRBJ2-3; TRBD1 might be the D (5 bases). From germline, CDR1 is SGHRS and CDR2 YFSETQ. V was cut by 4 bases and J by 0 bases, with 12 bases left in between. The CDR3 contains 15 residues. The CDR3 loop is CASSQQDISTDTQYF. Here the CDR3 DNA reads TGCGCCAGCAGCCAACAGGACATTAGCACAGATACGCAGTATTTT.

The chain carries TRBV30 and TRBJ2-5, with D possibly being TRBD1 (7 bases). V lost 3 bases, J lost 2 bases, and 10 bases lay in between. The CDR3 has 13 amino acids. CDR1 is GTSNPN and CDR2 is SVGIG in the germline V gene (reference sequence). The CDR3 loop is CAWRQGRQETQYF. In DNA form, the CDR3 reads TGTGCCTGGAGACAGGGGAGGCAAGAGACCCAGTACTTC.

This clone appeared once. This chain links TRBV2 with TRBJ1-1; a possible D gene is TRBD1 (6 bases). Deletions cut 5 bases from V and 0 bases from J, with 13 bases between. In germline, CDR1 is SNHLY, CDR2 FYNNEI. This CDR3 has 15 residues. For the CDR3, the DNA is TGTGCCAGCAGTACCGGACAGATTATGAACACTGAAGCTTTCTTT. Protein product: CASSTGQIMNTEAFF.

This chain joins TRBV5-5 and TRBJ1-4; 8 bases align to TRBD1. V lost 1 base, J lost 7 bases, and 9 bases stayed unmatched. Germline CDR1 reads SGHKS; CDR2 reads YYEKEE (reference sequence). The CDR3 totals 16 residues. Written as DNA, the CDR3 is TGTGCCAGCAGCTTGACCCGGACAGGGAAGATTGAAAAACTGTTTTTT. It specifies CASSLTRTGKIEKLFF.

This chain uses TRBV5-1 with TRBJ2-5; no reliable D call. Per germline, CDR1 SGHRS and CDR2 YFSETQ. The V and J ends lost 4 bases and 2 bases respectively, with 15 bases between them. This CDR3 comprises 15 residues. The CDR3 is CASSVSLLRQETQYF. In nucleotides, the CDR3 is TGCGCCAGCAGCGTGTCTCTGTTACGGCAAGAGACCCAGTACTTC. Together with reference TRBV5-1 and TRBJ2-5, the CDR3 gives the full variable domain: KAGVTQTPRYLIKTRGQQVTLSCSPISGHRSVSWYQQTPGQGLQFLFEYFSETQRNKGNFPGRFSGRQFSNSRSEMNVSTLELGDSALYLCASSVSLLRQETQYFGPGTRLLVL.

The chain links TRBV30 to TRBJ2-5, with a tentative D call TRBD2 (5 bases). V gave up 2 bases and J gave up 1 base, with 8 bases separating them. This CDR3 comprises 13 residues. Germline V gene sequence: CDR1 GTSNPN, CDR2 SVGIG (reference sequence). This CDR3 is CAWSLDFQETQYF. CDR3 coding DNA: TGTGCCTGGAGTTTGGACTTCCAAGAGACCCAGTACTTC.

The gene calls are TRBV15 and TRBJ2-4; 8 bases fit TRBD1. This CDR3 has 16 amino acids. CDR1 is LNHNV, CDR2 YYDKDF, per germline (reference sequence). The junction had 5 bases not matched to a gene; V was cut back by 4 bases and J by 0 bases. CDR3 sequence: CATSKSGTGAKNIQYF. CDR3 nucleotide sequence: TGTGCCACCAGCAAGTCCGGGACAGGAGCCAAAAACATTCAGTACTTC.